The TCR beta chain under discussion was sequenced for a study of blood T cells in healthy people across ages (dated by TCRdb to between 2014 and 2017). At the level of the whole study: In model experiments, template switching captured roughly one uniquely barcoded TCR beta cDNA molecule for every two T cells. Age-related changes in TCR beta repertoire diversity were measured in the study by deep sequencing normalized with unique cDNA molecular identifiers. Donors were grouped into four age groups: young (average roughly 15 years), middle-aged (roughly 37), aged (around 62) and long-lived (just over 80). Donors of different ages were randomly distributed across sequencing lanes to avoid experimental bias. Using the same blood draw, the study looked at two additional independent replicas of 1 million unique cDNA reads for two donors, one aged 18 to 30 and the other aged 80 or older.

Systemically healthy Caucasian individuals from Russia, 39 in total and aged roughly 6 to 100 years, were included as donors. Ten milliliters of peripheral blood were collected from each donor into EDTA-treated Vacutainer tubes. Ficoll-Paque density-gradient centrifugation was used to isolate PBMCs, with at least 7 million per sample. Trizol reagent was used to extract total RNA from the PBMCs, yielding at least 5 micrograms per sample. For every donor, flow cytometry on a PBMC aliquot measured the percentage of naive CD45RAhigh/CD27high T cells. Concerning this clonotype itself: What antigen it recognizes has not been identified. Base-call qualities are not available, and no considerably larger clone is one nucleotide away.

To prepare the library, 5' RACE was applied. Sequencing took place on an Illumina HiSeq 2500. A second PCR of about 6 to 11 cycles was performed with a sample-barcoded 5' primer and a J-beta primer mix. Each TCR beta cDNA molecule received a unique molecular identifier from a template-switch 5' adaptor carrying 12 random nucleotides. Each sample yielded at least 2.5 million CDR3-containing paired-end reads. The Mint cDNA synthesis kit, primed by a TRBC-specific oligonucleotide, was used to synthesize first-strand cDNA from all RNA. After uracil-DNA glycosylase treatment, a first 18-cycle PCR used universal primers M1SS and BC2_uni_R on all cDNA. In the authors' own workflow: For normalization, 1 million high-quality reads were randomly selected from each sample, with every read carrying a distinct molecular identifier. Reads with shared molecular identifiers were discarded instead of being binned into consensus sequences. MiTCR, with a Q25 quality threshold and the strictest error-elimination algorithm, was used for CDR3 identification, clonotype clustering and error correction. A nonparametric unseen species model with Euler transformation was used to estimate lower-bound total TCR beta diversity. The raw public data were reprocessed by TCRdb itself: fastp quality trimming at Q25, MiXCR clonotype calling, in-frame beta chains only. Entries that share a CDR3 protein sequence are merged under the most common genes and DNA. The V and J calls come from TCRdb's annotation, not from the publication. Recorded for this sample are roughly 900,000 distinct CDR3 sequences; around 28% of them occurred a single time. The leading ten clones occupy roughly 17% of the sample.

Beyond this particular receptor, the publication reports: Observed TCR beta diversity per million T cells fell roughly linearly with age, and a significant reduction was already apparent by age around 44. Total diversity estimates from one million sequenced T cells were considered lower bounds and underestimates. Because the CMV infection status of the donors was unknown, age-related changes in expanded clonotypes may potentially have been confounded. The percentage of naive T cells measured by flow cytometry correlated strongly with observed TCR beta diversity. Conclusive comparison of naive and antigen-experienced compartments was prevented by the profiling of bulk unsorted PBMCs. Compared with the aged group, the long-lived group had more naive CD4+ T cells, fewer expanded clones and increased TCR diversity, suggesting age selection.

The CDR1 and CDR2 encoded by the germline V gene are MNHEY and SVGAGI. The CDR3 spans 12 residues, from the cysteine through the phenylalanine. CDR3 DNA only is kept here, 36 bases in frame from base 1. This TCR was recovered from a woman older than 75 in good health. Sample: blood. The chain is encoded by TRBV6-5 joined to TRBJ2-7; TRBD1 fits 7 bases in the junction. The J call may be incorrect, as the DNA end agrees better with TRBJ2-5. The DNA sequence reads TGTGTCGGCAGGACAGGAAAGGAGACCCAGTACTTC. It specifies CVGRTGKETQYF.